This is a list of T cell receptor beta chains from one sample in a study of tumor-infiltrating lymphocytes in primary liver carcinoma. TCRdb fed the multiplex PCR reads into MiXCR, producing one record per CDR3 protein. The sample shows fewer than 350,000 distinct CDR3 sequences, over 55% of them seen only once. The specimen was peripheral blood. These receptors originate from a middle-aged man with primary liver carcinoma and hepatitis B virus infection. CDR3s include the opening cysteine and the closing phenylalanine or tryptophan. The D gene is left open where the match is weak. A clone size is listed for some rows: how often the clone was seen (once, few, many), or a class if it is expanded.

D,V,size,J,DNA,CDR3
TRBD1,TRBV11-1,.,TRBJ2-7,TGTGTCAGGAGCAAGGACAGGGCATACGAGCAGTACTTC,CVRSKDRAYEQYF
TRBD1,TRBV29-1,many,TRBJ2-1,TGCAGCGTGCCGGACAGGGGCTCCTACAATGAGCAGTTCTTC,CSVPDRGSYNEQFF
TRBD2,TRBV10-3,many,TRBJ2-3,TGTGCCATCAGTGGGTCTAGCGGTTACACAGATACGCAGTATTTT,CAISGSSGYTDTQYF
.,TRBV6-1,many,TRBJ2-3,TGTGCCAGCAGTGGGGCGGGACAGACCACAGATACGCAGTATTTT,CASSGAGQTTDTQYF
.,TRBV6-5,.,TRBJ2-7,TGTGTCAGCAGGGAAGACGGTCTCGGGACTTATTCCTACGAGCAGTACTTC,CVSREDGLGTYSYEQYF
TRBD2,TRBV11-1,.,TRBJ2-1,TGTGCCAGCAGCTTAGCACCCTCGGGAGGGCCTATGGATGAGCAGTTCTTC,CASSLAPSGGPMDEQFF
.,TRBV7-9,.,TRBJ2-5,TGCGCCAGCAGCTTTGTTGAGACCCCGTACTTC,CASSFVETPYF
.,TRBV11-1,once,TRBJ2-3,TGTGCCAGTAGCTTTATTGGTACAGATATGCAGTATTTT,CASSFIGTDMQYF
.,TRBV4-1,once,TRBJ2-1,TGCGTCAGCAGCCAAGTAGACATGGGGTTTACGAACAATGAGCAGTTCTTC,CVSSQVDMGFTNNEQFF
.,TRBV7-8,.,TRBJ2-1,TGTGCCAGCAGCTTTCCTCGAGGACGGGTCTCGAGAGATCAGCAGTTCTTC,CASSFPRGRVSRDQQFF
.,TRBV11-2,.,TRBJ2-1,TGTGCCAGCAGCTTAGATCTCCTAGCGACCCGTATTAGTGGGCAGTTCTTC,CASSLDLLATRISGQFF
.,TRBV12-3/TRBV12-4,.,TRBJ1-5,TGTGCCAACAGTTTATGGGGGGGATCCAATCAGCCCCGGCATTTT,CANSLWGGSNQPRHF
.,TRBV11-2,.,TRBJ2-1,TGTGCCGGCAGCTTTAAAACCTACAATGAGCAGTTCTTC,CAGSFKTYNEQFF
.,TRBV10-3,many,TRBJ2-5,TGTGCCATCAGTGTGGGGGAGACCCAGTACTTC,CAISVGETQYF
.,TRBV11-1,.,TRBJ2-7,TGTGGCAGCAGCCCCTTGAGGGGGGGCGGGCAGTACTTC,CGSSPLRGGGQYF
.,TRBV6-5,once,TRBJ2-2,TGTGCCGGCAGTTACGTAGGGCAGGTCGCCGGGGAGCTGTTTTTT,CAGSYVGQVAGELFF
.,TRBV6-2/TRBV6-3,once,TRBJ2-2,TGTGCCAGCAGTCGGATAGCCAGCGGGGAGCTGTTTTTT,CASSRIASGELFF
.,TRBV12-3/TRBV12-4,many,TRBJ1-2,TGTGCCAGCAGTTTAGGGGTCGGGACTATCTATGGCTACACCTTC,CASSLGVGTIYGYTF
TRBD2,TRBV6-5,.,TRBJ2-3,TGTGCCAGCACTACCAGGAGGACGGCGGGAGGGCCTCTAGATACGCAGTATTTT,CASTTRRTAGGPLDTQYF
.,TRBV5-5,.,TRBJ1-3,TGTGCCAACGATCGGGTCATCGGGGGGCTCTCTGGAAACACCATATATTTT,CANDRVIGGLSGNTIYF
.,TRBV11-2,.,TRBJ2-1,TGTGCCAGCAGCATAGGTGTGTGGGGGCCGGTATCGGATGAGCAGTTCTTC,CASSIGVWGPVSDEQFF
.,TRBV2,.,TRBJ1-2,TGTGCCAGCGGGGGGATCGGGGCGAACTATGGCTACACCTTC,CASGGIGANYGYTF
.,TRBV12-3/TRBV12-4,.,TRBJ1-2,TGTGCCAGCAGTTTTCTTCGTGATGGGGGCTACGCCTTC,CASSFLRDGGYAF
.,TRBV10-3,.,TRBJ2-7,TGTGCCGTCAGCTTGACAGAAGCCTACGAGCAGTACTTC,CAVSLTEAYEQYF
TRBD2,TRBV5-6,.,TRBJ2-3,TGTGCCAGCAGCTTGGCAGCAGGGCGGGAGGGCCGTACAGATACGCAGTATTTT,CASSLAAGREGRTDTQYF
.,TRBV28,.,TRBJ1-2,TGTGCCAGCAGTTTATCAGCGAGAGGGGGCTATGGCTACACCTTC,CASSLSARGGYGYTF
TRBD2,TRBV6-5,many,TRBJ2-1,TGTGCCAGCAGTTACTCGGCTAGCGGGAGCTCCTACAATGAGCAGTTCTTC,CASSYSASGSSYNEQFF
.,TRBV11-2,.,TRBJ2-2,TGTGCCAGTAACTTTAGGGCGTGGTGGGGAGACGCCGGGGAGCTGTTTTTT,CASNFRAWWGDAGELFF
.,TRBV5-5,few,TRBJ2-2,TGTGCCAGCAGCTTGGAAACGGCGGGCACCGGGGAGCTGTTTTTT,CASSLETAGTGELFF
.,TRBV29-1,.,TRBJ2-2,TGCAGCGTTAGGCCCGGGGGCCCTGGGGAGCTGTTCTTT,CSVRPGGPGELFF
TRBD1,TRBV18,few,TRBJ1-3,TGTGCTAGCTCACCCGACAGGGGCGGAAACACCATATATTTT,CASSPDRGGNTIYF
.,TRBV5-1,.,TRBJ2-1,TGCGCCAGCAGCTTGGACCCCTACAATGAGCAGTTCTTC,CASSLDPYNEQFF
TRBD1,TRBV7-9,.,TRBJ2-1,TGTGCCAGCAGCTCGGACAGGGCGAGATCCTACAATGAGCAGTTCTTC,CASSSDRARSYNEQFF
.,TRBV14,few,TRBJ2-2,TGTGCCAGCAGCCTTCCGACAGCCACCGGGGAGCTGTTTTTT,CASSLPTATGELFF
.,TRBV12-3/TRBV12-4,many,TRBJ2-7,TGTGCCAGCAGTTTTTCCAGTGGCGGCGAGCAGTACTTC,CASSFSSGGEQYF
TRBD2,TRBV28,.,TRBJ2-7,TGTGCCAGCAGTTTAGACGGGAGGCCCCACGAGCAGTACTTC,CASSLDGRPHEQYF
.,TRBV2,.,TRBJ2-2,TGTGCCAGCAAAAGGAACACCGGGGAGCTGTTTTTT,CASKRNTGELFF
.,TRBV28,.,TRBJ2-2,TGTGCCAGCCAAAGTTCAAACACCTGGGAGCTGTTTTTT,CASQSSNTWELFF
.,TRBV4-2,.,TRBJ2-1,TGTGCCAGCAGCCTACTGGGAAGTTCTTATAATGAGCAGTTCTTC,CASSLLGSSYNEQFF
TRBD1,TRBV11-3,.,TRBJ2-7,TGTGCCAGCAGTCCAGGGACAGATGGGACGGAGCACTACTTC,CASSPGTDGTEHYF
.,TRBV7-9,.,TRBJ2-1,TGTGCCAGCGGCTTAGGGCGGGAAAAGAACAATGAGCAGTTCTTC,CASGLGREKNNEQFF
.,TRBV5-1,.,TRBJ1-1,TGCGCCAGCAGTTTGAGTGTCGGACAAATGAACACTGAAGCTTTCTTT,CASSLSVGQMNTEAFF
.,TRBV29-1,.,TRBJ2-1,TGCAGCGCGCGACTACCATCAGTATATGAGCAGTTCTTC,CSARLPSVYEQFF
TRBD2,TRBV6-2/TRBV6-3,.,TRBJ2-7,TGTGCCAACAGTTACCCGCCCTCGGGATTAGCGGGAATCTACGAGCAGTACTTC,CANSYPPSGLAGIYEQYF
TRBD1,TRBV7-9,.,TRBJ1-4,TGTGCCAGCAGTACGAGACAGGGAAGTGATGGTGAAAAACTGTTTTTT,CASSTRQGSDGEKLFF
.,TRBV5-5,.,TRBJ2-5,TGTGTCAGCAGCCTGGGGTTGATCGGGACGAAGTACCAAGAGACCCAGTACTTC,CVSSLGLIGTKYQETQYF
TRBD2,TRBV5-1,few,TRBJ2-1,TGCGCCAGCAGCTTAAGCGGGAGGGCCCACAATGAGCAGTTCTTC,CASSLSGRAHNEQFF
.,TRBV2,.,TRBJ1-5,TGTGCCAGCGGGGGGGGTTACAATCAGCCCCAGCATTTT,CASGGGYNQPQHF
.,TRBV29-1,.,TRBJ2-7,TGCTGCGTTGAACAGAGTGTTCGCGAGCAGTACTTC,CCVEQSVREQYF
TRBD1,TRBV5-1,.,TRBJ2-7,TGCGCCAGCAGCCTGGACAGGGGGAGGGAGCAGTACTTC,CASSLDRGREQYF
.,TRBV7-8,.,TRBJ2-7,TGTGCCAGCAGCGAAGCGGTGATAGTATCCTACGAGCAGTACTTC,CASSEAVIVSYEQYF